The rows below give T cell receptor beta chains drawn from one sample of a study of T cell responses to AZD1222 COVID-19 vaccine. This table comes from immunoSEQ multiplex PCR, and its TCRdb copy is limited to in-frame clones, with some not included. The sample contains 150,000 to 200,000 clones, 70% to 90% of which appear only once. This sample comprised peripheral blood, obtained 28 days after the second AZD1222 dose. All receptors derive from an adult who received the AZD1222 COVID-19 vaccine. The CDR3 runs from the conserved cysteine through the conserved F or W. D genes are given only for firm matches. For some rows the clone size is stated as once, few or many, or as a class when expanded; others skip it.

v_gene	abundance	j_gene	d_gene	CDR3aa	CDR3nt
TRBV6-5	NA	TRBJ2-2	NA	CASRPTGLTGELFF	TGTGCCAGCAGACCCACAGGGCTCACCGGGGAGCTGTTTTTT
TRBV29-1	NA	TRBJ1-1	NA	CSVVGGSREEAFF	TGCAGCGTTGTTGGTGGATCAAGGGAGGAGGCTTTCTTT
TRBV27	NA	TRBJ1-5	NA	CASSGEGYQPQHF	TGTGCCAGCAGCGGGGAAGGGTATCAGCCCCAGCATTTT
TRBV6-1	NA	TRBJ1-2	NA	CASSEAFGTYGYTF	TGTGCCAGCAGTGAAGCCTTTGGGACCTATGGCTACACCTTC
TRBV7-9	NA	TRBJ2-3	TRBD1	CASSLGGRTDTQYF	TGTGCCAGCAGCCTAGGGGGCCGAACAGATACGCAGTATTTT
TRBV19	NA	TRBJ1-1	NA	CASSIFGNTEAFF	TGTGCCAGTAGTATATTCGGAAACACTGAAGCTTTCTTT
TRBV28	NA	TRBJ1-2	NA	CASSLWTVYGYTF	TGTGCCAGCAGTTTATGGACAGTTTATGGCTACACCTTC
TRBV5-1	NA	TRBJ2-4	NA	CASSFGVSQDIQYF	TGCGCCAGCAGCTTTGGAGTATCCCAAGACATTCAGTACTTC
TRBV12-3/TRBV12-4	once	TRBJ1-2	NA	CASSLGGRAGYTF	TGTGCCAGCAGTTTGGGGGGCAGGGCAGGCTACACCTTC
TRBV15	NA	TRBJ2-7	NA	CATSRGGQGYEQYF	TGTGCCACCAGCAGAGGGGGGCAGGGATACGAGCAGTACTTC
TRBV19	NA	TRBJ1-6	TRBD1	CASARGLSNNSPLHF	TGTGCCAGTGCGAGGGGGCTTTCCAATAATTCACCCCTCCACTTT
TRBV9	NA	TRBJ2-3	TRBD1	CASSGDSRGTQYF	TGTGCCAGCAGCGGGGACAGCCGTGGGACGCAGTATTTT
TRBV7-9	NA	TRBJ2-7	NA	CASSLGGSEQYF	TGTGCCAGCAGCTTAGGAGGTAGCGAGCAGTACTTC
TRBV9	NA	TRBJ2-6	NA	CASSVRGARSGANVLTF	TGTGCCAGCAGCGTGAGGGGGGCTCGCTCTGGGGCCAACGTCCTGACTTTC
TRBV6-5	NA	TRBJ2-7	TRBD1	CASSYRQGYEQYF	TGTGCCAGCAGTTACAGACAGGGGTACGAGCAGTACTTC
TRBV7-2	NA	TRBJ1-2	NA	CASSSRVANYGYTF	TGTGCCAGCAGCTCTAGGGTGGCTAACTATGGCTACACCTTC
TRBV10-3	NA	TRBJ2-3	TRBD2	CAISVASGGPTDTQYF	TGTGCCATCAGTGTCGCTAGCGGGGGGCCCACAGATACGCAGTATTTT
TRBV18	NA	TRBJ2-7	NA	CASSPQRWAYEQYF	TGTGCCAGCTCACCACAGAGGTGGGCCTACGAGCAGTACTTC
TRBV7-2	NA	TRBJ1-3	TRBD1	CASSLAGTAGNTIYF	TGTGCCAGCAGCTTAGCCGGGACAGCTGGAAACACCATATATTTT
TRBV7-9	NA	TRBJ1-2	NA	CAGSGRGYGYTF	TGTGCCGGATCAGGGAGGGGCTATGGCTACACCTTC
TRBV12-3/TRBV12-4	NA	TRBJ2-3	NA	CASSLKDTQYF	TGTGCCAGCAGTTTGAAGGATACGCAGTATTTT
TRBV7-9	few	TRBJ1-4	NA	CASGQGVANEKLFF	TGTGCCAGCGGACAAGGGGTAGCTAATGAAAAACTGTTTTTT
TRBV10-2	NA	TRBJ2-2	NA	CASSELSNTGELFF	TGCGCCAGCAGTGAGCTATCGAACACCGGGGAGCTGTTTTTT
TRBV11-1	NA	TRBJ2-1	NA	CASSLAARAAGSEQFF	TGTGCCAGCAGCTTAGCTGCCCGGGCCGCCGGGAGTGAGCAGTTCTTC
TRBV5-6	NA	TRBJ2-5	TRBD1	CASSLAGGGQETQYF	TGTGCCAGCAGCTTAGCAGGGGGCGGTCAAGAGACCCAGTACTTC
TRBV19	few	TRBJ2-1	TRBD2	CASSIEGLKLTNEQFF	TGTGCCAGTAGTATAGAGGGACTAAAATTAACTAATGAGCAGTTCTTC
TRBV30	NA	TRBJ2-7	NA	CAWSVLAYEQYF	TGTGCCTGGAGTGTACTGGCCTACGAGCAGTACTTC
TRBV30	NA	TRBJ1-4	NA	CAWGRGLEKLFF	TGTGCCTGGGGCAGGGGCCTTGAAAAACTGTTTTTT
TRBV29-1	NA	TRBJ1-1	NA	CSVSMGRGDTEAFF	TGCAGCGTTAGTATGGGCAGGGGAGACACTGAAGCTTTCTTT
TRBV19	NA	TRBJ1-3	TRBD1	CASSETGDPGNTIYF	TGTGCCAGTAGCGAAACAGGGGATCCTGGAAACACCATATATTTT
TRBV9	NA	TRBJ2-4	NA	CASSVEGGAHIQYF	TGTGCCAGCAGCGTAGAGGGCGGGGCACACATTCAGTACTTC
TRBV7-2	NA	TRBJ1-3	NA	CASKDTPQGSGNTIYF	TGTGCCAGCAAGGATACTCCCCAGGGTTCTGGAAACACCATATATTTT
TRBV14	NA	TRBJ2-1	NA	CASSQDPGANEQFF	TGTGCCAGCAGCCAAGATCCAGGGGCAAATGAGCAGTTCTTC
TRBV9	NA	TRBJ1-5	NA	CASSVGEGWEPQHF	TGTGCCAGCAGCGTAGGGGAGGGGTGGGAGCCCCAGCATTTT
TRBV19	NA	TRBJ1-1	NA	CASSIGAGVNTEAFF	TGTGCCAGTAGTATCGGGGCAGGGGTGAACACTGAAGCTTTCTTT
TRBV18	once	TRBJ1-1	NA	CASSPPRTRNTEAFF	TGTGCCAGCTCACCACCTAGGACAAGGAACACTGAAGCTTTCTTT
TRBV5-1	few	TRBJ2-1	TRBD1	CASSVGQGSYNEQFF	TGCGCCAGCAGCGTGGGACAGGGCTCCTACAATGAGCAGTTCTTC
TRBV19	NA	TRBJ1-4	NA	CASSGGLTVGEKLFF	TGTGCCAGTAGTGGAGGACTGACGGTGGGGGAAAAACTGTTTTTT
TRBV5-8	NA	TRBJ2-7	NA	CASSSMMSSYEQYF	TGTGCCAGCAGCTCCATGATGAGCTCCTACGAGCAGTACTTC
TRBV28	NA	TRBJ1-2	NA	CASSQGRRTNYGYTF	TGTGCCAGCAGCCAGGGACGTAGAACTAACTATGGCTACACCTTC